This T cell receptor beta chain was sequenced for a study of graft-versus-host responses after intestinal transplantation. Study as a whole: Transplant recipients had multivisceral, liver-intestinal, or isolated intestinal grafts. Tacrolimus plus steroids were given to all recipients for about 3 years, preceded by anti-thymocyte globulin induction.

Study-wide results and caveats: After transplant, early declines in HvG clones were associated with peak levels of circulating GvH clones. Detection of GvH clones occurred in recipient marrow, and some had their first appearance in ileum or blood.

The repertoire was sequenced with immunoSEQ multiplex PCR; TCRdb's copy has only in-frame clones and lacks some. The sample has tens of thousands of clones; roughly 95% are singletons. This CDR3 has 13 residues. Germline values: CDR1 LNHDA, CDR2 SQIVND (reference sequence). Trimming stripped 4 bases from V and 5 bases from J, with 11 bases between. In regard to this clone: Its specificity is unknown.

The rearrangement links TRBV19 to TRBJ1-1, with a possible D match to TRBD1 (6 bases). This TCR derives from a human donor who was the organ donor for an intestinal transplant. The input for sequencing was unstimulated CD8+ T cells sorted from spleen or lymph node cells, taken before transplant. The CDR3 spells CASSTGAGTEAFF. In DNA form, the CDR3 reads TGTGCCAGTAGTACGGGGGCAGGTACTGAAGCTTTCTTT. Together with reference TRBV19 and TRBJ1-1, the CDR3 gives the full variable domain: DGGITQSPKYLFRKEGQNVTLSCEQNLNHDAMYWYRQDPGQGLRLIYYSQIVNDFQKGDIAEGYSVSREKKESFPLTVTSAQKNPTAFYLCASSTGAGTEAFFGQGTRLTVV.